This TCR beta chain was obtained from a study of blood T cell repertoires in COVID-19 (dated by TCRdb to the early 2020s). In terms of the full investigation: Samples covering the acute and convalescent phases of COVID-19 were provided by collaborators in the United States, Italy and Spain. The material from the prospective study consisted of cDNA or gDNA derived from T cells, B-cell-depleted T cells, or PBMCs. Subjects who had been exposed to COVID-19, were actively infected with it, or had recovered from it provided the deeply sampled blood TCRbeta repertoires that made up the dataset. The repertoires were released in a freely available public database meant as a resource for research on the immune response to SARS-CoV-2. Samples came from the ongoing ImmuneRACE study (first 160 participants) plus 1,254 subjects from 6 global collaborators. A de-identified subject ID, COVID-19 status, age in years and sex were almost always included in the sample metadata. Where available, HLA class I and class II types were obtained from metadata supplied by the sample provider rather than from assay-based typing. Here is what the overall study found, with its caveats: How much clinical and demographic metadata was included differed by source and by participant, and the metadata was provided uncurated.

Participants in the prospective study were aged about 18 to 95 years, lived in some 24 United States geographic areas, and enrolled through a virtual design. In the prospective study, participants were assigned to cohorts based on the clinical history participants reported in a screening survey and a study questionnaire. Recovered participants in ImmuneRACE Cohort 3 were defined by two consecutive negative NP/OP PCR tests, clearance by a healthcare professional, or resolution of symptoms. In the prospective study, whole blood, serum and a nasopharyngeal or oropharyngeal swab were collected from each participant by mobile phlebotomists. Over a roughly 2-month period, participants in the prospective study had the option of providing additional blood draws and questionnaires. Blood samples from the prospective study were shipped frozen or at room temperature prior to DNA extraction. TCRbeta CDR3 regions were amplified from genomic DNA by means of the immunoSEQ Assay, a bias-controlled multiplex PCR. The original pipeline was this. The number of nucleated cells in each sample was estimated by amplification of reference gene primers within the assay. To quantify the absolute abundance of each unique TCRbeta CDR3 rearrangement, sequence reads were collapsed and filtered. For each sample, productive Simpson clonality was calculated by taking the square root of Simpson's diversity index across productive rearrangements. TCRdb limited this immuneACCESS table to in-frame rearrangements with V and J called. A share of clones is missing; checked studies link under half to unresolved V genes, and the rest is unexplained. Clonal size and the V and J genes are those of that table, whereas D and trimming came from the DNA. In all, the sample holds a few hundred thousand clones, and around nine tenths of those were seen once. The ten largest clones capture 9.5% of the sample.

Details on this clone: Which antigen it targets is not known. Base-call qualities are not available, and no considerably larger clone is one nucleotide away.

The CDR3 goes from the cysteine to the phenylalanine over 15 residues. CDR3 DNA only is kept here, 45 bases in frame from base 1. According to the germline V gene (reference sequence), CDR1 reads MNHEY and CDR2 reads SMNVEV. V and J are truncated by 10 bases and 1 base respectively, leaving an intervening sequence of 20 bases. The sequence derives from a woman in her forties who had recovered from COVID-19. The sample taken for sequencing was PBMCs or T cells enriched from blood (not recorded which). This chain joins TRBV27 to TRBJ2-7; the D gene is possibly TRBD1, with 5 bases matching. The CDR3 protein: CATAPYETDSYEQYF. Read as DNA, the sequence is TGTGCCACCGCCCCGTACGAGACAGATTCCTACGAGCAGTACTTC.